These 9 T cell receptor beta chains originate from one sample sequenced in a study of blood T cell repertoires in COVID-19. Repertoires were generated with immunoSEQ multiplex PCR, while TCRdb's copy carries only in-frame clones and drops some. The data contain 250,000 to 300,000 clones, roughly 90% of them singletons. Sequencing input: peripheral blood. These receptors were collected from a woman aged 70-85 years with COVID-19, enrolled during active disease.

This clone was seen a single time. CDR3 nucleotide sequence: TGTGCCAGCAGAATGGGGGAGGGTCCCGCCGGAAACACCATATATTTT. As protein: CASRMGEGPAGNTIYF. This sequence joins TRBV7-9 and TRBJ1-3; tentative D call: TRBD1 (5 bases). The CDR3 totals 16 residues. Germline CDR1 is SEHNR and CDR2 is FQNEAQ (reference sequence). Deletions cut 6 bases from V and 4 bases from J, with 19 bases between.

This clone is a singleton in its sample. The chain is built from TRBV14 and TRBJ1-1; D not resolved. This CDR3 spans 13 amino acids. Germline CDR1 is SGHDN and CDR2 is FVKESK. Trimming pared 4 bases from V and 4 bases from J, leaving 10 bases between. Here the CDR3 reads CASSRGWGTEAFF. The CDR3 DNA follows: TGTGCCAGCAGCCGAGGGTGGGGCACTGAAGCTTTCTTT.

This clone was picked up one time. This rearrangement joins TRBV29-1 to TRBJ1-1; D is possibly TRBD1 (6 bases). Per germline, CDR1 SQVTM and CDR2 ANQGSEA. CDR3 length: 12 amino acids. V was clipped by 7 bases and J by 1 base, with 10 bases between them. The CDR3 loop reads CSAVGQNTEAFF. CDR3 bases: TGCAGCGCTGTGGGACAGAACACTGAAGCTTTCTTT.

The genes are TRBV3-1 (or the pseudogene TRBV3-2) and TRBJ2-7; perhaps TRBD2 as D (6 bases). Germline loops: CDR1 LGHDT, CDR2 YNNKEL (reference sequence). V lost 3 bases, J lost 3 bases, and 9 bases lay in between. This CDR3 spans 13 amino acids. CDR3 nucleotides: TGTGCCAGCAGCCATGGCGGGAACTACGAGCAGTACTTC. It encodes CASSHGGNYEQYF.

The CDR3 DNA reads TGTGCCAGCAGACGGGGACAGGGCGCTGAAGCTTTCTTT. Residues: CASRRGQGAEAFF. The rearrangement joins TRBV7-2 to TRBJ1-1; 9 bases agree with TRBD1. V lost 6 bases and J lost 6; bases outside the gene matches: 5. CDR1 and CDR2 (germline): SGHTA, FQGNSA. The CDR3 extends over 13 amino acids.

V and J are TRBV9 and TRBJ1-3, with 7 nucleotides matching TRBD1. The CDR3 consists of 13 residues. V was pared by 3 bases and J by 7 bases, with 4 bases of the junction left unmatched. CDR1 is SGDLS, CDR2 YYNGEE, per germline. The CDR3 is CASSADRENTIYF. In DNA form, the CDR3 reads TGTGCCAGCAGCGCCGACAGGGAGAACACCATATATTTT.

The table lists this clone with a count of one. The CDR3 nucleotides are TGTGCCAGCTCACTGGACAGGTCTAAGTCACCCCTCCACTTT. This codes for CASSLDRSKSPLHF. V is TRBV18 and J is TRBJ1-6, with 7 bases lining up with TRBD1. Unmatched junction bases numbered 7, after V lost 4 bases and J lost 10 bases. The CDR3 runs to 14 residues. Germline lookup yields CDR1 KGHSH and CDR2 LQKENI.

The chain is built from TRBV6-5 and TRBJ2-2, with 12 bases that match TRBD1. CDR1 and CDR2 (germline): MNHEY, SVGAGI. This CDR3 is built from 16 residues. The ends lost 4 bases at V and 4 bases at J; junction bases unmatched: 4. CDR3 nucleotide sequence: TGTGCCAGCAGTTCCGGGACAGGGGGCCCCACCGGGGAGCTGTTTTTT. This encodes CASSSGTGGPTGELFF.

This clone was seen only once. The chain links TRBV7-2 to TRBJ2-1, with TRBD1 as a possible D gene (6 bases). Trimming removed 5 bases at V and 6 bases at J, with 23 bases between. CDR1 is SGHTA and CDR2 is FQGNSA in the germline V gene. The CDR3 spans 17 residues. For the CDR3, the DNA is TGTGCCAGCAGCGTCGGAAGGGGGAAGGCTCGGGCCAATGAGCAGTTCTTC. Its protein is CASSVGRGKARANEQFF.